Each of the 21 T cell receptor beta chains below was sequenced from the same sample in a study of blood T cells in healthy people across ages. Primed by a sample-barcoded 5' primer and a J-beta primer mix, a second PCR proceeded for about 7 to 12 cycles. TCRdb analysed the 5' RACE reads with MiXCR anew, one entry per CDR3 protein. The sample lists about 760,000 distinct CDR3 sequences, about 61% occurring once. Sequencing was carried out using blood. These receptors came from a man aged 35 to 55 in good health.

The rearrangement uses TRBV6-5 and TRBJ2-2, with 8 bases identical to TRBD2. CDR3 length: 15 residues. J was trimmed by 1 base and V by 3 bases; bases with no gene match: 1. The V gene's germline CDR1 is MNHEY and CDR2 SVGAGI. CDR3 amino acids: CASSYLAGNTGELFF. The DNA of the CDR3 is TGTGCCAGCAGTTATCTAGCGGGGAACACCGGGGAGCTGTTTTTT.

The J gene is TRBJ1-5, the V gene TRBV7-9, with 9 bases aligning to TRBD1. Germline trimming cut 1 base from V and 5 bases from J; bases unmatched to any gene: 3. CDR1 is SEHNR, CDR2 FQNEAQ, per germline (reference sequence). The CDR3 length is 15 residues. The CDR3 nucleotides read TGTGCCAGCAGCTTAGTACAGGGGGCCCATCAGCCCCAGCATTTT. Amino acid sequence: CASSLVQGAHQPQHF.

In this sample, this clonotype turned up a few times. The gene calls are TRBV7-9 and TRBJ1-4; D remains ambiguous. Germline lookup yields CDR1 SEHNR and CDR2 FQNEAQ (reference sequence). V was cut by 3 bases and J by 7 bases, with 9 bases left in between. This CDR3 has 13 amino acids. The DNA of the CDR3 is TGTGCCAGCAGCTTCGGACTCGGTGAAAAACTGTTTTTT. Encoded protein: CASSFGLGEKLFF.

The V call is TRBV29-1, the J call TRBJ1-1; D may be TRBD1 (6 bases). This CDR3 is built from 12 residues. Germline V gene sequence: CDR1 SQVTM, CDR2 ANQGSEA. The V end lost 7 bases, the J end lost 4 bases, and 13 bases lay between the germline ends. CDR3 region: CSDREEGTEAFF. The CDR3 nucleotides read TGCAGCGACAGGGAGGAAGGCACTGAAGCTTTCTTT.

This rearrangement joins TRBV20-1 to TRBJ1-5; 9 bases map to TRBD1. Germline CDR1 DFQATT, CDR2 SNEGSKA (reference sequence). J gave up 5 bases and V 2 bases, and 13 bases lay outside the gene matches. The CDR3 runs 17 residues. CDR3 in DNA: TGCAGTGCTAGACCAACCACAGGGGGCGCATACCATCAGCCCCAGCATTTT. It specifies CSARPTTGGAYHQPQHF.

This chain uses TRBV27 with TRBJ2-2; the D gene is possibly TRBD2 (6 bases). Per the germline V gene, CDR1 is MNHEY and CDR2 is SMNVEV (reference sequence). The CDR3 loop spans 17 amino acids. The V end was cut by 0 bases, the J end by 4 bases, with 15 bases between. CDR3 nucleotide sequence: TGTGCCAGCAGTTTATCCCACAATGGACTATCCACCGGGGAGCTGTTTTTT. Protein: CASSLSHNGLSTGELFF.

This clonotype was counted a few times. This chain uses TRBV20-1 with TRBJ2-5, with no clear D. The V end was cut by 2 bases, the J end by 3 bases, with 10 bases between. Germline CDR1 DFQATT, CDR2 SNEGSKA (reference sequence). The CDR3 is 13 residues long. The CDR3 region has the DNA TGCAGTGCTAGACTAGGCTTAGAAGAGACCCAGTACTTC. Translated: CSARLGLEETQYF.

This clonotype appeared a few times. The chain carries TRBV6-5 and TRBJ2-7, with 9 bases matching TRBD1. Germline V gene sequence: CDR1 MNHEY, CDR2 SVGAGI. With 7 bases clipped from V and 0 bases from J, the junction kept 7 bases outside the gene matches. The length of the CDR3 is 15 residues. The CDR3 region is CASTPMGQGSYEQYF. The CDR3 DNA follows: TGTGCCAGCACCCCTATGGGACAGGGCTCCTACGAGCAGTACTTC.

This clonotype showed up just a few times. The V call is TRBV5-1, the J call TRBJ2-1; weak D call: TRBD1 (6 bases). CDR1 SGHRS and CDR2 YFSETQ come from the germline V gene. The CDR3 length is 16 residues. The V gene lost 0 bases and the J gene lost 4 bases, with 14 bases spanning the gap. The CDR3 spells CASSLAGDIRYNEQFF. DNA of the CDR3: TGCGCCAGCAGCTTGGCCGGGGACATCCGATACAATGAGCAGTTCTTC.

This clonotype was counted once. The chain carries TRBV5-1 and TRBJ2-1; TRBD2 aligns across 9 bases. Per germline, CDR1 SGHRS and CDR2 YFSETQ. Trimming cost V 0 bases and J 2 bases; bases outside gene matches: 6. The CDR3 totals 17 residues. In nucleotides, the CDR3 is TGCGCCAGCAGCTTGGGTAGCGGGAGTATCACCTACAATGAGCAGTTCTTC. Its translation is CASSLGSGSITYNEQFF.

This clonotype came up a few times. The rearrangement links TRBV7-9 to TRBJ1-4; 7 bases align to TRBD1. CDR1 is SEHNR, CDR2 FQNEAQ, per germline (reference sequence). Trimming cost V 6 bases and J 7 bases; bases outside gene matches: 8. The length of the CDR3 is 14 residues. In nucleotides, the CDR3 is TGTGCCAGCAGAGGGACAGTCGGCTCTGAAAAACTGTTTTTT. Its translation is CASRGTVGSEKLFF.

CDR3: CASSPGTSLDIQYF. CDR3 in DNA: TGTGCCAGCAGTCCCGGGACTAGTTTAGACATTCAGTACTTC. The rearrangement links TRBV6-6 to TRBJ2-4; 8 bases line up with TRBD2. The V and J ends lost 5 bases and 8 bases, in that order; junction bases with no gene match: 8. Germline V gene lookup returns CDR1 MNHNY and CDR2 SVGAGI (reference sequence). The CDR3 is 14 residues long.

In the case of this clonotype: The junction departs from the called germline gene at one end, perhaps through a read error. J is TRBJ2-5 and V is TRBV7-7, with D hard to call. The CDR3 is 14 amino acids. Germline CDR1 reads SSHAT; CDR2 reads FNYEAQ (reference sequence). The CDR3 nucleotides read TGTGCTAGCAGCCCTCCGCCCCTCCAAGAGACCCAGTACTTC. It translates to CASSPPPLQETQYF.

The V call is TRBV28, the J call TRBJ1-5; 8 nucleotides agree with TRBD1. Trimming removed 5 bases from V and 6 bases from J; junction bases left unmatched: 12. The CDR3 loop spans 16 amino acids. The germline CDR1 and CDR2 sequences are MDHEN and SYDVKM. As DNA, the CDR3 is TGTGCCAGCAGTCCGTGGACAGGGAATGGAGGTCAGCCCCAGCATTTT. Protein: CASSPWTGNGGQPQHF.

The CDR3 protein is CASSPGTGGGWGEQFF. In DNA, the CDR3 is TGTGCCAGCAGCCCCGGGACAGGGGGGGGGTGGGGTGAGCAGTTCTTC. The gene calls are TRBV7-2 and TRBJ2-1, with TRBD1 identical over 11 bases. The CDR3 loop spans 16 amino acids. Germline V gene lookup returns CDR1 SGHTA and CDR2 FQGNSA. J was trimmed by 9 bases and V by 5 bases; bases with no gene match: 12. The full variable domain, rest sourced from reference TRBV7-2 and TRBJ2-1, is GAGVSQSPSNKVTEKGKDVELRCDPISGHTALYWYRQSLGQGLEFLIYFQGNSAPDKSGLPSDRFSAERTGGSVSTLTIQRTQQEDSAVYLCASSPGTGGGWGEQFFGPGTRLTVL.

The gene calls are TRBV19 and TRBJ1-1, with no clear D. The CDR3 runs 13 residues. V dropped 5 bases and J dropped 5 bases, with 12 bases sitting between them. Germline CDR1 is LNHDA and CDR2 is SQIVND (reference sequence). The CDR3 here is CASSQGPGTEAFF. In DNA, the CDR3 is TGTGCCAGTAGTCAAGGACCTGGGACTGAAGCTTTCTTT.

The chain is built from TRBV6-5 and TRBJ1-2; 8 positions agree with TRBD1. V gave up 4 bases and J gave up 2 bases; unmatched junction bases: 6. This CDR3 has 15 residues. CDR1 is MNHEY, CDR2 SVGAGI, per germline. The CDR3 region has the DNA TGTGCCAGCAGTTCCGCGTACAGGGGGAACTATGGCTACACCTTC. It codes for CASSSAYRGNYGYTF.

The V gene is TRBV11-2, the J gene TRBJ1-2, with unresolved D. The CDR3 length is 13 residues. Trimming pared 1 base from V and 8 bases from J, leaving 11 bases between. The germline CDR1 and CDR2 sequences are SGHAT and FQNNGV. The CDR3 DNA is TGTGCCAGCAGCTTAGTAGCGGACTCCGGCTACACCTTC. Encoded protein: CASSLVADSGYTF. The full variable domain, completed using reference TRBV11-2 and TRBJ1-2, is EAGVAQSPRYKIIEKRQSVAFWCNPISGHATLYWYQQILGQGPKLLIQFQNNGVVDDSQLPKDRFSAERLKGVDSTLKIQPAKLEDSAVYLCASSLVADSGYTFGSGTRLTVV.

CDR3 residues: CSASPGQGGPDTQYF. CDR3 sequence (DNA): TGCAGTGCTAGTCCGGGACAGGGAGGACCAGATACGCAGTATTTT. V usage is TRBV20-1 and J usage is TRBJ2-3; TRBD1 aligns across 9 bases. This CDR3 comprises 15 residues. Trimming took 3 bases from V and 4 from J; bases not matched to a gene: 8. From germline, CDR1 is DFQATT and CDR2 SNEGSKA (reference sequence).

V is TRBV15 and J is TRBJ2-7; the match to TRBD2 covers 11 bases. With V trimmed by 9 bases and J by 3 bases, 7 bases remained unmatched. This CDR3 is 14 amino acids long. Per the germline V gene, CDR1 is LNHNV and CDR2 is YYDKDF (reference sequence). In DNA, the CDR3 is TGTGCCACGGCTACTAGCGGGAGTTTCTACGAGCAGTACTTC. It yields the protein CATATSGSFYEQYF.

The V call is TRBV24-1, the J call TRBJ2-5; a weak D match, TRBD1 (6 bases). The CDR3 runs 17 residues. The V and J ends lost 3 bases and 0 bases respectively, with 16 bases between them. Germline CDR1 KGHDR, CDR2 SFDVKD. The CDR3 nucleotides read TGTGCCACCAGTGATGGGGAAAGGACAGTTTACCAAGAGACCCAGTACTTC. Amino acids: CATSDGERTVYQETQYF.